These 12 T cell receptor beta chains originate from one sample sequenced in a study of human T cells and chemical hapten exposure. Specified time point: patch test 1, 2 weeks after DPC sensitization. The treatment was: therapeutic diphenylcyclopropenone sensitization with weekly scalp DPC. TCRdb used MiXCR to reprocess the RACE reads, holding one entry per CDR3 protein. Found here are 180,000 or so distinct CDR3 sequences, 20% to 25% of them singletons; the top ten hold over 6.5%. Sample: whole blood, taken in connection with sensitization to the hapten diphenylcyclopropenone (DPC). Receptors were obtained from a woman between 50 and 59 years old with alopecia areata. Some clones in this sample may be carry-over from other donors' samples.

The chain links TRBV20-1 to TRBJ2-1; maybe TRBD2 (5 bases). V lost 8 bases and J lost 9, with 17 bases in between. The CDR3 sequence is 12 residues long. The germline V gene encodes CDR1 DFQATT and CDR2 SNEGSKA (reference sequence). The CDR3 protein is CSSTYRGSEQFF. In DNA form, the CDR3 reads TGCAGTTCAACCTATCGGGGATCTGAGCAGTTCTTC.

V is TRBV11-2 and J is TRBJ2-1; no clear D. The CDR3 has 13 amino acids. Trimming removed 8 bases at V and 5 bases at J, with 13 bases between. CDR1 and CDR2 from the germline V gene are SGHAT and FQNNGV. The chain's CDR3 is CASRDARDNEQFF. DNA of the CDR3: TGTGCCAGCCGAGATGCTAGGGACAATGAGCAGTTCTTC. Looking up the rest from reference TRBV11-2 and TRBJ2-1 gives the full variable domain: EAGVAQSPRYKIIEKRQSVAFWCNPISGHATLYWYQQILGQGPKLLIQFQNNGVVDDSQLPKDRFSAERLKGVDSTLKIQPAKLEDSAVYLCASRDARDNEQFFGPGTRLTVL.

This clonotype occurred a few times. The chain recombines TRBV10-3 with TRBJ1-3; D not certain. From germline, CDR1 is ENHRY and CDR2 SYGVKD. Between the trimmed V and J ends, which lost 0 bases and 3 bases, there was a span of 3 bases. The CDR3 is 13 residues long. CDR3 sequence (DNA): TGTGCCATCAGTGAGTCCGGTGGAAACACCATATATTTT. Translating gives CAISESGGNTIYF.

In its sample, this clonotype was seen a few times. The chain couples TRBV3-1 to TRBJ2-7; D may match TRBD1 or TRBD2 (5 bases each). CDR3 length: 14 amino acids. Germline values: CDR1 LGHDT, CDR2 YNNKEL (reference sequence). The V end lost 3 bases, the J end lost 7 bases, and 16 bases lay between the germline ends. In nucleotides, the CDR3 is TGTGCCAGCAGCCAGTTAGGGACCCTCGGGGAGCAGTACTTC. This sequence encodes CASSQLGTLGEQYF.

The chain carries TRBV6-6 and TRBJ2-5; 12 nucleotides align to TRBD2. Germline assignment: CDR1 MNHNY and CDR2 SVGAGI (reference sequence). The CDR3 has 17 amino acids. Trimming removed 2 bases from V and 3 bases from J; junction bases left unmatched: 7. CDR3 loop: CASSYGRTSGMKETQYF. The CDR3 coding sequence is TGTGCCAGCAGTTACGGCCGGACTAGCGGGATGAAAGAGACCCAGTACTTC.

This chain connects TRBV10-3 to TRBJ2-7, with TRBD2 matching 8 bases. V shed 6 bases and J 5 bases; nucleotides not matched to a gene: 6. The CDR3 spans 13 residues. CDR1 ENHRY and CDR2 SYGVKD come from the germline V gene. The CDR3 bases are TGTGCCATCAGGGTAGCGGGGCATGACGAGCAGTACTTC. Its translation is CAIRVAGHDEQYF.

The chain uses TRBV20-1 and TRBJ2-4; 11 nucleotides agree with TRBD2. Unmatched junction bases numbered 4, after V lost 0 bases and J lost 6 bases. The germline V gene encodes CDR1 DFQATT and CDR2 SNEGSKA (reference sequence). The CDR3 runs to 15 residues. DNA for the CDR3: TGCAGTGCTAGAGAACTAGCGGGAGCTTTAAACATTCAGTACTTC. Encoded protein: CSARELAGALNIQYF.

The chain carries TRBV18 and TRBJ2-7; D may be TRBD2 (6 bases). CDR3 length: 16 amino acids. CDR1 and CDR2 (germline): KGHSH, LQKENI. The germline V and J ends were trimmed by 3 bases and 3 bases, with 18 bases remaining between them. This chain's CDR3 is CASSPGLARGGYEQYF. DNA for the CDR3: TGTGCCAGCTCACCCGGTTTGGCCCGGGGAGGCTACGAGCAGTACTTC.

CDR3 amino acids: CASRRQATNEKLFF. The CDR3 DNA sequence: TGTGCCAGCAGGAGACAGGCAACTAATGAAAAACTGTTTTTT. The chain couples TRBV2 to TRBJ1-4; a weak D match, TRBD1 (6 bases). CDR1 is SNHLY and CDR2 is FYNNEI in the germline V gene. The CDR3 spans 14 residues. Trimming left V 6 bases short and J 0 bases short, with 8 bases between. The full variable domain, completed using reference TRBV2 and TRBJ1-4, is EPEVTQTPSHQVTQMGQEVILRCVPISNHLYFYWYRQILGQKVEFLVSFYNNEISEKSEIFDDQFSVERPDGSNFTLKIRSTKLEDSAMYFCASRRQATNEKLFFGSGTQLSVL.

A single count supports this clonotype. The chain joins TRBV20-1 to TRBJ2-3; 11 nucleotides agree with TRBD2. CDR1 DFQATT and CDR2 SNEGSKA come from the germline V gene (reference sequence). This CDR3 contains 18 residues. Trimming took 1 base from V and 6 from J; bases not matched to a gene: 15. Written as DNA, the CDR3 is TGCAGTGCTAGAGTAGCTAAGAGACTAGCGGGGTCCGTGGATACGCAGTATTTT. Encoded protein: CSARVAKRLAGSVDTQYF.

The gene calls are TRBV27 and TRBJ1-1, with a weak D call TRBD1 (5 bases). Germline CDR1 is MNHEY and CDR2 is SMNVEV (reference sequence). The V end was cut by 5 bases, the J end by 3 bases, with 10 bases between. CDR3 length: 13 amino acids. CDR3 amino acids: CASSPQGYTEAFF. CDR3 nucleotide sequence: TGTGCCAGCAGTCCTCAGGGATACACTGAAGCTTTCTTT.

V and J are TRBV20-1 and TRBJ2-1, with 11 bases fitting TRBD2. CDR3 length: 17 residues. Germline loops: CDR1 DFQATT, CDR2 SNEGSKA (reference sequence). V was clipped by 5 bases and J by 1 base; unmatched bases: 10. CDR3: CSAAGGLAGSSYNEQFF. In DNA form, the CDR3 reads TGCAGTGCTGCCGGTGGACTAGCGGGTTCTTCCTACAATGAGCAGTTCTTC.